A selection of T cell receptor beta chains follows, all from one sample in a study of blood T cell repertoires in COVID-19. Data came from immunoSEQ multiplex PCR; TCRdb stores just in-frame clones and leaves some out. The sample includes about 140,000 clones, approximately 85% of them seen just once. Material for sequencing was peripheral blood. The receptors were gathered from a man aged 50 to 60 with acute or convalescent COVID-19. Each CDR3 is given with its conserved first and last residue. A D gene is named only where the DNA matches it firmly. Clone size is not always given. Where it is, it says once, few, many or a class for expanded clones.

TGTGCCAGCAGCCCAGAGCTAGCGCCGAGCTCCTACGAGCAGTACTTC	CASSPELAPSSYEQYF	.	TRBV3-1/TRBV3-2	TRBJ2-7	.
TGCGCCAGCAGCCGGGCCCCTCCTTCGGGGGAGCAGTTCTTC	CASSRAPPSGEQFF	.	TRBV5-1	TRBJ2-1	.
TGCAGCGTTGATCTAGCTTCACAAGAGACCCAGTACTTC	CSVDLASQETQYF	.	TRBV29-1	TRBJ2-5	few
TGCGCCAGCAGCTATGGACAGGGTCGTGAAAAACTGTTTTTT	CASSYGQGREKLFF	TRBD1	TRBV5-1	TRBJ1-4	.
TGTGCCAGCAGCGTCCGACTTAGCCCCGGGGATGATACGCAGTATTTT	CASSVRLSPGDDTQYF	.	TRBV4-2	TRBJ2-3	once
TGTGCCAGCAGCTTCACGGCGGGGGAGGTGGGAGATACGCAGTATTTT	CASSFTAGEVGDTQYF	TRBD2	TRBV27	TRBJ2-3	.
TGTGCCAGTAGCCCGGGACAGGTTCACAATCAGCCCCAGCATTTT	CASSPGQVHNQPQHF	TRBD1	TRBV19	TRBJ1-5	.
TGTGCCAGCAGCATGCAGGGGGCAGGTGGAAACACCATATATTTT	CASSMQGAGGNTIYF	TRBD1	TRBV5-4	TRBJ1-3	.
TGTGCCAGCAGCGCAGTTACAGATACGCAGTATTTT	CASSAVTDTQYF	.	TRBV9	TRBJ2-3	.
TGTGCCAGCAGCGCGCGGGGTCCTCAGACGGCCGGGGAGCTGTTTTTT	CASSARGPQTAGELFF	.	TRBV9	TRBJ2-2	.
TGTGCCTGGAGTGTACAGGGTGTTCAGCCCCAGCATTTT	CAWSVQGVQPQHF	.	TRBV30	TRBJ1-5	.